This entry features one T cell receptor (beta chain) sequence. The sample belongs to a study of shared clonotypes between healthy human individuals. CDR3 length: 14 amino acids. CDR1 is SGHTA and CDR2 is FQGNSA in the germline V gene. The V end lost 5 bases, the J end lost 8 bases, and 13 bases lay between the germline ends. Profiled with immunoSEQ multiplex PCR; TCRdb holds only in-frame clones, not every one. The sample consists of about 1 million clones, about 74% of them appearing once. The gene calls are TRBV7-2 and TRBJ1-6; possibly TRBD1 for D (6 bases). Source material: memory CD4+ T cells sorted from blood. Subset given: CD45RA-negative fraction. This TCR was sampled from a young man in good health. CDR3 nucleotide sequence: TGTGCCAGCAGCCCTCCCGGGGGCCATTCACCCCTCCACTTT. Translating gives CASSPPGGHSPLHF.